This T cell receptor (beta chain) was documented in a study of T cells in Graves' hyperthyroidism and ophthalmopathy. Overall study findings and caveats: In the blood, most expanded thyroid clonotypes above 0.001 appeared as well. Stable hyperthyroidism was separated from ophthalmopathy by a model based on 13 V-J features.

Germline V gene lookup returns CDR1 SGDLS and CDR2 YYNGEE. CDR3 length equals 14 residues. V was pared by 2 bases and J by 3 bases, with 12 bases between. Patients showing uncontrolled infection, other autoimmune disease, pregnancy or lactation were ineligible. PBMCs were sourced from approximately 10 ml fresh peripheral blood. Worth noting for this clonotype: Its antigen remains unknown.

Researchers amplified the TCR beta CDR3 regions from RNA transcripts. The TCR CDR3 first-round RT-PCR relied on the HTBI primer set. TCRdb re-derived calls from the multiplex PCR reads in MiXCR, one entry per CDR3 protein. Found here are about 840,000 distinct CDR3 sequences, roughly 40% of them singletons; the top ten hold around 9.3%. The sequence derives from a man between 18 and 29 years old with Graves' hyperthyroidism. The chain employs TRBV9 and TRBJ2-7; D gene uncertain. Source material: blood. The CDR3 loop reads CASSVGVSYYEQYF. CDR3 sequence (DNA): TGTGCCAGCAGCGTTGGTGTTAGCTACTACGAGCAGTACTTC.